The present T cell receptor (beta chain) was sequenced within a study of technical replicates of blood from a few donors. Sequencing was performed with immunoSEQ multiplex PCR; in TCRdb, only in-frame clones are kept and a portion is missing. The repertoire has over 90,000 clones, 95% of them found once; the top ten carry about 0.19%. This CDR3 is built from 13 residues. V was cut by 3 bases and J by 8 bases, with 11 bases left in between. Germline V lookup: CDR1 SGHVS, CDR2 FQNEAQ. The V and J genes are TRBV7-8 and TRBJ2-1; D is ambiguous. Sequencing was done on a sample of T cells isolated from PBMCs. The clonotype comes from a human donor in good health. CDR3: CASSLSNLDEQFF. The CDR3 bases are TGTGCCAGCAGCTTGAGTAACTTGGATGAGCAGTTCTTC.